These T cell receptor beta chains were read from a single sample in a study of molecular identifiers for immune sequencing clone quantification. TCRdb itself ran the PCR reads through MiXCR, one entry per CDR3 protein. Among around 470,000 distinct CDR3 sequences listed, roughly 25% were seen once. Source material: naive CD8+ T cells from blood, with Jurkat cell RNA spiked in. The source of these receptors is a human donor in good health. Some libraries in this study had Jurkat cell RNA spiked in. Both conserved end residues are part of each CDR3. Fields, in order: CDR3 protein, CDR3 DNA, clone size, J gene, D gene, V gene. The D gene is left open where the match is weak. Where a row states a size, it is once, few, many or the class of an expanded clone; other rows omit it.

CASTLGATEAFF	TGTGCCAGCACCCTGGGGGCTACTGAAGCTTTCTTT	few	TRBJ1-1	-	TRBV12-3/TRBV12-4
CASSQVTGWQETQYF	TGCGCCAGCAGCCAAGTGACGGGGTGGCAAGAGACCCAGTACTTC	-	TRBJ2-5	-	TRBV4-3
CASSYSKTHDAYGYTF	TGTGCCAGCAGTTACTCGAAGACACATGACGCGTATGGCTACACCTTC	many	TRBJ1-2	-	TRBV6-6
CASSREYSYEQYF	TGTGCCAGCAGCCGAGAATACTCCTACGAGCAGTACTTC	few	TRBJ2-7	-	TRBV7-9
CSVETRVETQYF	TGCAGCGTTGAAACCCGGGTCGAGACCCAGTACTTC	-	TRBJ2-5	-	TRBV29-1
CPSSTPGLRDTEAFF	TGTCCCAGTAGTACCCCGGGACTCCGAGACACTGAAGCTTTCTTT	-	TRBJ1-1	-	TRBV19
CASSYSTGMETQYF	TGTGCCAGCAGTTACTCGACAGGGATGGAGACCCAGTACTTC	many	TRBJ2-5	TRBD1	TRBV6-5
CASSLEDYYGYTF	TGTGCCAGCTCTCTCGAAGACTACTATGGCTACACCTTC	-	TRBJ1-2	-	TRBV25-1
CASSQESDRKSANTGELVF	TGTGCCAGCAGCCAAGAGTCGGACAGGAAATCCGCGAACACCGGGGAGCTGGTTTTT	-	TRBJ2-2	TRBD1	TRBV3-1
CASGGQDSTDTQYF	TGTGCCAGCGGAGGACAGGATAGCACAGATACGCAGTATTTT	-	TRBJ2-3	TRBD1	TRBV11-3
CASRPGHTDTQYF	TGTGCCAGCAGACCCGGACACACAGATACGCAGTATTTT	-	TRBJ2-3	-	TRBV27
CSALDSGRDYEQYF	TGCAGTGCCCTTGATAGCGGGAGGGATTACGAGCAGTACTTC	-	TRBJ2-7	TRBD2	TRBV20-1
CASSVNRGPTEAFF	TGTGCCAGCAGTGTAAACAGGGGACCGACTGAAGCTTTCTTT	-	TRBJ1-1	TRBD1	TRBV2
CASSQTRSTANSYEQYF	TGTGCCAGCAGCCAAACTCGGTCTACGGCCAACTCCTACGAGCAGTACTTC	few	TRBJ2-7	-	TRBV7-9
CASSPRQEAGETQYF	TGTGCCAGCAGCCCGAGACAGGAGGCAGGAGAGACCCAGTACTTC	few	TRBJ2-5	-	TRBV7-9
CASVLAGGLQDTQYF	TGTGCCAGTGTCCTAGCGGGAGGGCTTCAAGATACGCAGTATTTT	many	TRBJ2-3	TRBD2	TRBV7-9
CASSDSLGANVLIF	TGTGCCAGCAGTGACAGCCTGGGGGCCAACGTCCTGATTTTC	-	TRBJ2-6	-	TRBV28
CASSYSQRGLEQFF	TGTGCCAGCAGTTACTCTCAGAGGGGGCTGGAGCAGTTCTTC	many	TRBJ2-1	TRBD1	TRBV6-5
CSAWPTDTQYF	TGCAGTGCTTGGCCGACAGATACGCAGTATTTT	-	TRBJ2-3	-	TRBV20-1
CSARDSNPYVTKQETQYF	TGCAGTGCTAGAGATTCCAATCCTTATGTCACAAAGCAAGAGACCCAGTACTTC	-	TRBJ2-5	-	TRBV20-1
CVSRETGDSNQPQHF	TGTGTCAGCAGAGAGACAGGGGATAGCAATCAGCCCCAGCATTTT	-	TRBJ1-5	TRBD1	TRBV7-6
CASSVGEVVGSPLHF	TGTGCCAGCAGCGTTGGGGAGGTCGTCGGGTCACCCCTCCACTTT	-	TRBJ1-6	-	TRBV9
CASSPGLHSGNTIYF	TGCGCCAGCAGCCCTGGACTCCACTCTGGAAACACCATATATTTT	-	TRBJ1-3	-	TRBV5-1
CASSEVTSGEQETQYF	TGTGCCAGCAGCGAGGTGACTAGCGGGGAACAAGAGACCCAGTACTTC	-	TRBJ2-5	TRBD2	TRBV9
CANRDQYSNEQIF	TGTGCCAACCGGGACCAGTATTCCAATGAGCAGATCTTC	once	TRBJ2-1	-	TRBV11-2
CASSARGLLDLNTEAFF	TGTGCCAGCAGCGCCAGGGGACTGCTAGATTTGAACACTGAAGCTTTCTTT	many	TRBJ1-1	-	TRBV11-2
CASSIAGDYNSPLHF	TGTGCCAGTAGTATAGCGGGGGACTATAATTCACCCCTCCACTTT	few	TRBJ1-6	-	TRBV19
CSARFPSSYEQYF	TGCAGTGCTAGATTCCCATCCTCCTACGAGCAGTACTTC	many	TRBJ2-7	-	TRBV20-1
CASSVGSLDKQYF	TGTGCCAGCAGCGTAGGTTCTCTTGACAAGCAGTACTTC	-	TRBJ2-7	-	TRBV9
CAWGGGLANTEAFF	TGTGCCTGGGGGGGGGGACTGGCGAACACTGAAGCTTTCTTT	-	TRBJ1-1	-	TRBV30
CASSFLTTAGDTDTQYF	TGTGCCAGCAGTTTCCTGACTACCGCGGGGGACACAGATACGCAGTATTTT	few	TRBJ2-3	TRBD2	TRBV6-5
CASSLTGQLLAGELFF	TGTGCCAGCAGTTTAACGGGACAGCTCTTGGCCGGGGAGCTGTTTTTT	many	TRBJ2-2	TRBD1	TRBV12-3/TRBV12-4
CASSLNSLAGLYNEQFF	TGTGCCAGCAGCTTAAACTCTCTAGCGGGACTATACAATGAGCAGTTCTTC	few	TRBJ2-1	TRBD2	TRBV7-9
CASSYHGTNGETQYF	TGTGCCAGCTCATATCACGGGACAAACGGAGAGACCCAGTACTTC	-	TRBJ2-5	-	TRBV12-3/TRBV12-4
CSARGSQRGDPYEQYF	TGCAGTGCTAGAGGGTCACAACGGGGGGATCCCTACGAGCAGTACTTC	-	TRBJ2-7	TRBD2	TRBV20-1
CASSQGFGAKAYEQYF	TGCGCCAGCAGCCAAGGATTCGGGGCAAAGGCCTACGAGCAGTACTTC	-	TRBJ2-7	-	TRBV4-3
CASRSDSNYGYTF	TGTGCCAGCAGATCGGACAGCAACTATGGCTACACCTTC	few	TRBJ1-2	-	TRBV12-3/TRBV12-4
CASRQEEGYEQYF	TGCGCCAGCAGGCAGGAGGAGGGCTACGAGCAGTACTTC	few	TRBJ2-7	-	TRBV5-1
CASSLTGAEQYF	TGCGCCAGCAGCTTGACAGGGGCCGAGCAGTACTTC	many	TRBJ2-7	TRBD1	TRBV5-1
CASSTREYNEQFF	TGTGCCAGCAGCACTCGGGAGTACAATGAGCAGTTCTTC	many	TRBJ2-1	-	TRBV2
CASSYYQGGGEPFF	TGTGCCAGCAGTTACTATCAGGGAGGCGGGGAGCCGTTTTTT	-	TRBJ2-2	-	TRBV6-6
CASSQEGDWGTDTRYF	TGCGCCAGCAGCCAAGAGGGAGACTGGGGCACAGATACGCGGTATTTT	-	TRBJ2-3	-	TRBV4-3